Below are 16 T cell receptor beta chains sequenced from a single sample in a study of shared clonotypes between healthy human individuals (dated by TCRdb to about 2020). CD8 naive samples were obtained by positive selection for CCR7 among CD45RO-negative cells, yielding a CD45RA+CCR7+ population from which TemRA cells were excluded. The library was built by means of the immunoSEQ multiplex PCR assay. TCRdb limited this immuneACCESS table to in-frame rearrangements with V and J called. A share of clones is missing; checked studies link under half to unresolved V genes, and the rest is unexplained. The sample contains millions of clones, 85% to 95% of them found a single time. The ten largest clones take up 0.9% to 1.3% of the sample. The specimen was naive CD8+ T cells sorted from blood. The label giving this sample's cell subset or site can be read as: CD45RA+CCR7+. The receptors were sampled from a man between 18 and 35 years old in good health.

CDR3 loop: CASSFRLAGGPAYEQYF. CDR3 DNA sequence: TGTGCCAGCAGCTTCAGGCTAGCGGGAGGGCCGGCCTACGAGCAGTACTTC. The chain employs TRBV5-6 and TRBJ2-7; 12 positions agree with TRBD2. The CDR3 extends over 17 amino acids. The ends lost 2 bases at V and 2 bases at J; junction bases unmatched: 8. Germline CDR1 and CDR2: SGHDT and YYEEEE.

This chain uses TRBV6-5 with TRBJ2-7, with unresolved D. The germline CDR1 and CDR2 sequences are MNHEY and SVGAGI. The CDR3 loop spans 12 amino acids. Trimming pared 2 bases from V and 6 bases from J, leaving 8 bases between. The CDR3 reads CASSYRTGEQYF. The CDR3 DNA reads TGTGCCAGCAGTTACAGGACGGGCGAGCAGTACTTC.

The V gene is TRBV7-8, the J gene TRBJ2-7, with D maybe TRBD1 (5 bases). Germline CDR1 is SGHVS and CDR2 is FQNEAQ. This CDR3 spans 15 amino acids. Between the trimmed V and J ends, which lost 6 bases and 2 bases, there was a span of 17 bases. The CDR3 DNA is TGTGCCAGCAGTGTAAAAGATTTGGGGCCCTACGAGCAGTACTTC. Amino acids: CASSVKDLGPYEQYF. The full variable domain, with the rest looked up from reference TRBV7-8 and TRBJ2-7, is GAGVSQSPRYKVAKRGQDVALRCDPISGHVSLFWYQQALGQGPEFLTYFQNEAQLDKSGLPSDRFFAERPEGSVSTLKIQRTQQEDSAVYLCASSVKDLGPYEQYFGPGTRLTVT.

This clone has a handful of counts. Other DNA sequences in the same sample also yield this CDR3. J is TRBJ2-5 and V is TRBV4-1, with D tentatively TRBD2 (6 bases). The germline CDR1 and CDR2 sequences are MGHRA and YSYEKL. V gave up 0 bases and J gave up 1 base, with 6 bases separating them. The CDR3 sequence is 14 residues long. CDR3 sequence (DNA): TGCGCCAGCAGCCAAGAGGGACTCCAAGAGACCCAGTACTTC. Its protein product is CASSQEGLQETQYF.

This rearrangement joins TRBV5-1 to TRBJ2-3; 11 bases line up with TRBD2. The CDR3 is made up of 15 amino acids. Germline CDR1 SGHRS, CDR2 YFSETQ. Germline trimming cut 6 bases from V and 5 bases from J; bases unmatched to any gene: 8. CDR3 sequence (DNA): TGCGCCAGCAACCGACTAGCGGGAAACGGAGATACGCAGTATTTT. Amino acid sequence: CASNRLAGNGDTQYF. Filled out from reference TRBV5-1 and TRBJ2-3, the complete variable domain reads KAGVTQTPRYLIKTRGQQVTLSCSPISGHRSVSWYQQTPGQGLQFLFEYFSETQRNKGNFPGRFSGRQFSNSRSEMNVSTLELGDSALYLCASNRLAGNGDTQYFGPGTRLTVL.

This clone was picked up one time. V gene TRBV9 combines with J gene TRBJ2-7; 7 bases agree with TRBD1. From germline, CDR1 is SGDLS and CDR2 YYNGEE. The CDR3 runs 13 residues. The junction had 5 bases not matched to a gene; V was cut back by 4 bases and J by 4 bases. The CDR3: CASSPRDRYEQYF. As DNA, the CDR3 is TGTGCCAGCAGCCCCCGGGACAGATACGAGCAGTACTTC.

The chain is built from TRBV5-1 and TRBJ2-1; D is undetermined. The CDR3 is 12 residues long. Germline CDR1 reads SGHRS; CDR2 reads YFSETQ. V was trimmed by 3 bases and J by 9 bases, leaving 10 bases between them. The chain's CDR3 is CASSSVRREQFF. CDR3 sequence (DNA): TGCGCCAGCAGCTCTGTCAGGCGTGAGCAGTTCTTC.

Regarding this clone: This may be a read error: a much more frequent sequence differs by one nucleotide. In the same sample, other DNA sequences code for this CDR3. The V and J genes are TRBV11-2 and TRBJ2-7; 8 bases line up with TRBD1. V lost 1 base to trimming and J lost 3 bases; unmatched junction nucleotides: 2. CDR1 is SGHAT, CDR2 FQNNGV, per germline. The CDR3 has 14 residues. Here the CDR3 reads CASSLGTGGYEQYF. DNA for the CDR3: TGTGCCAGCAGCTTAGGAACAGGGGGCTACGAGCAGTACTTC.

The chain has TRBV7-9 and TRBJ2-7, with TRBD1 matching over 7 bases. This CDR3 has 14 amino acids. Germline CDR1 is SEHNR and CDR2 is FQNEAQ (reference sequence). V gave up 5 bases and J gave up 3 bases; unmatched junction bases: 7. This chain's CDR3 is CASSQKGQLYEQYF. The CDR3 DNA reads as TGTGCCAGCAGCCAAAAGGGACAGCTCTACGAGCAGTACTTC. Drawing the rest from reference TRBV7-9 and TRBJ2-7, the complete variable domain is DTGVSQNPRHKITKRGQNVTFRCDPISEHNRLYWYRQTLGQGPEFLTYFQNEAQLEKSRLLSDRFSAERPKGSFSTLEIQRTEQGDSAMYLCASSQKGQLYEQYFGPGTRLTVT.

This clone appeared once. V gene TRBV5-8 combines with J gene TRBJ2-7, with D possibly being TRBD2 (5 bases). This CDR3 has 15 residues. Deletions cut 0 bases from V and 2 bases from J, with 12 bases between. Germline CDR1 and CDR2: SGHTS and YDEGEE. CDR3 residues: CASSLEWEPPYEQYF. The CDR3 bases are TGTGCCAGCAGCTTGGAGTGGGAGCCCCCCTACGAGCAGTACTTC.

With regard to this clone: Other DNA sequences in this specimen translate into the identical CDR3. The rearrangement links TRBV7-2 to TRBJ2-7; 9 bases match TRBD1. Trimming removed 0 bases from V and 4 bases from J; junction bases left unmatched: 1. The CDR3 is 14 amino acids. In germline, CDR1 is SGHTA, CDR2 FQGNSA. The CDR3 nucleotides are TGTGCCAGCAGCTTAGCCGGGACAGGGTACGAGCAGTACTTC. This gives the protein CASSLAGTGYEQYF.

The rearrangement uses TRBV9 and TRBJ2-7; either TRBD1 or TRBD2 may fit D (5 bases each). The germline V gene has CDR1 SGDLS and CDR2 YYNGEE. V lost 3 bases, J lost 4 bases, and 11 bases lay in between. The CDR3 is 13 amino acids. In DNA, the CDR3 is TGTGCCAGCAGCGAGGGGCCGGGGTACGAGCAGTACTTC. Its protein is CASSEGPGYEQYF.

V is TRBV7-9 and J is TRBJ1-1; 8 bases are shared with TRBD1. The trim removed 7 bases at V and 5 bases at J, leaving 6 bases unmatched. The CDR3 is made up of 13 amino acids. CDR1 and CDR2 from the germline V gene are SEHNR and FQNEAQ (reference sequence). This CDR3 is CASTPTGVTEAFF. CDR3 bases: TGTGCCAGCACCCCGACAGGGGTAACTGAAGCTTTCTTT.

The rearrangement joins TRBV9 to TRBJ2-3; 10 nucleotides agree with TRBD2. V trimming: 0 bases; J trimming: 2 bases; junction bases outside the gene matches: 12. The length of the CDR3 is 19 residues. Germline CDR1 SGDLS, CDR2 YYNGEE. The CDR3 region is CASSVDPTGLAAYTDTQYF. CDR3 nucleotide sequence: TGTGCCAGCAGCGTAGATCCTACAGGACTAGCGGCCTACACAGATACGCAGTATTTT. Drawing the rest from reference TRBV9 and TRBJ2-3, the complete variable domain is DSGVTQTPKHLITATGQRVTLRCSPRSGDLSVYWYQQSLDQGLQFLIQYYNGEERAKGNILERFSAQQFPDLHSELNLSSLELGDSALYFCASSVDPTGLAAYTDTQYFGPGTRLTVL.

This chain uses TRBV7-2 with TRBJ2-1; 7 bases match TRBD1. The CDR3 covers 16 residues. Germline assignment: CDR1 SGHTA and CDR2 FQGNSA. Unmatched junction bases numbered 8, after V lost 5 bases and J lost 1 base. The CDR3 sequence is CASSEHTGVSYNEQFF. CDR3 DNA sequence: TGTGCCAGCAGCGAACACACAGGGGTGTCCTACAATGAGCAGTTCTTC.

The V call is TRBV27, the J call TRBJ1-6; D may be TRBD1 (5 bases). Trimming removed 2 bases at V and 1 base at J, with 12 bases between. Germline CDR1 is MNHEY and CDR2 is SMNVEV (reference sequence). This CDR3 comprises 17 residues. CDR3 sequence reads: CASSLRGSLSYNSPLHF. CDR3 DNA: TGTGCCAGCAGTTTAAGGGGCAGTCTATCCTATAATTCACCCCTCCACTTT.